This TCR beta chain came from a study of cytomegalovirus exposure and HLA in healthy donors. Findings and limits, study-wide: What a later analysis showed was that several of the most significant clusters appeared linked to common viral pathogens. Earlier analysis yielded a pattern in which most TCR beta V segments were productive about 87% or about 30% of the time. Reports indicate that TCR beta sequences accurately predicted the HLA-A and HLA-B alleles of most subjects.

Note on this clone: Its specificity is unknown.

The PCR ran on 60 Vbeta and 13 Jbeta primers. Profiling relied on immunoSEQ multiplex PCR, and the TCRdb table lists in-frame clones only, not all of them. The sample yields 150,000 to 200,000 clones, roughly 80% seen once. V dropped 5 bases and J dropped 3 bases, with 5 bases sitting between them. The CDR3 runs to 11 residues. Germline V gene sequence: CDR1 PRHDT, CDR2 FYEKMQ (reference sequence). The gene calls are TRBV13 and TRBJ2-7, with D unclear. Sequencing input: PBMCs. The clonotype comes from a woman aged 18-29 years in good health and CMV-seropositive. The CDR3 protein is CASSPRYEQYF. CDR3 nucleotides: TGTGCCAGCAGCCCCCGCTACGAGCAGTACTTC.